This TCR beta chain was identified during a study of blood T cell repertoires in COVID-19. The wider study: The United States, Italy and Spain were the sources of the acute and convalescent COVID-19 samples. Sources were T cells, B-cell-depleted T cells, or PBMCs; the material itself was cDNA or gDNA.

Study processing details: Quantification of nucleated cells was approximated via reference gene primer amplification. The method was immunoSEQ multiplex PCR; TCRdb's version includes in-frame clones alone and lacks a portion of them. That table supplies the V and J calls and clone size; D and trimming were determined from the DNA. This repertoire shows about 150,000 clones, approximately 86% found once; its top ten account for roughly 3.3%. CDR3 length: 15 amino acids. Germline-derived CDR1 and CDR2 are MNHEY and SVGEGT. V trimming: 5 bases; J trimming: 7 bases; junction bases outside the gene matches: 9.

This receptor was obtained from a man between 65 and 85 years old with acute or convalescent COVID-19. Sequencing was done on a sample of peripheral blood. The rearrangement links TRBV6-2 or TRBV6-3 to TRBJ2-7; the match to TRBD2 covers 12 bases. The CDR3 reads CASSPPRTSGIEQYF. The CDR3 DNA follows: TGTGCCAGCAGTCCCCCTAGGACTAGCGGGATAGAGCAGTACTTC.